Described below is a single T cell receptor beta chain sequence and its context. The count of this clone is one. There is no known antigen for this receptor. Per-base qualities were not stored, and no clone one base away is much larger. Trimming removed 4 bases from V and 6 bases from J; the gene matches leave 6 bases unexplained. Inclusive of the bounding cysteine and phenylalanine, the CDR3 is 15 residues long. The retained sequence is limited to the CDR3, 45 bases, with the frame set at the first base. Based on the germline V gene, the CDR1 and CDR2 sequences are SGHRS and YFSETQ. Library preparation employed the immunoSEQ multiplex PCR assay. TCRdb provides this immuneACCESS table in a form limited to in-frame rearrangements. Some clones are lacking; in checked studies, under half of them reflect an unresolved V gene, and why the rest are absent is not known. The sample yields 50,000 to 70,000 clones; approximately 92% were counted once. The ten largest clones take up less than 5.5% of the sample.

This record belongs to a study of technical replicates of blood from a few donors (dated by TCRdb to the late 2010s). The sequenced sample was PBMCs. This receptor was obtained from a human donor in good health. Some clones in this sample may be carry-over from other donors' samples. In this chain, TRBV5-1 is recombined with TRBJ2-2; the junction holds 10 bases that match TRBD1. The base sequence is TGCGCCAGCAGCACTCGACAGGGGGCTTCCGGGGAGCTGTTTTTT. Its coded protein is CASSTRQGASGELFF.